This passage covers 27 T cell receptor beta chains from one sample sequenced in a study of immune evolution from preneoplasia to lung adenocarcinoma. Measured with immunoSEQ multiplex PCR; TCRdb has only the in-frame clones, and not every one. The table lists some 5,200 clones, roughly 77% of them singletons, with 13% to 15% in the top ten. The source material was FFPE normal lung tissue adjacent to the tumor. The receptors shown here come from a person aged 50-75 years with lung adenocarcinoma.

The V call is TRBV7-6, the J call TRBJ2-7; D is unclear. The CDR3 extends over 13 amino acids. CDR1 SGHVS and CDR2 FNYEAQ come from the germline V gene. The V and J ends lost 8 bases and 6 bases respectively, with 17 bases between them. CDR3 coding DNA: TGTGCCAGCTCCCGTCAGCACCCCCTCGAGCAGTACTTC. Its protein is CASSRQHPLEQYF.

J is TRBJ2-7 and V is TRBV28; D unclear. V lost 5 bases, J lost 3 bases, and 14 bases lay in between. CDR1 MDHEN and CDR2 SYDVKM come from the germline V gene. This CDR3 is 14 amino acids long. In DNA, the CDR3 is TGTGCCAGCAGTAAGCCGGGCTATATCTACGAGCAGTACTTC. This translates into CASSKPGYIYEQYF.

This clone has more than one count but fewer than ten. The chain uses TRBV15 and TRBJ2-3; D gene uncertain. The CDR3 extends over 14 amino acids. The germline gives CDR1 LNHNV, CDR2 YYDKDF (reference sequence). Trimming removed 3 bases from V and 0 bases from J, with 7 bases in between. As DNA, the CDR3 is TGTGCCACCAGCAGCTTCTCTAGCACAGATACGCAGTATTTT. Amino acids: CATSSFSSTDTQYF. Combining the CDR3 with reference TRBV15 and TRBJ2-3 gives the whole variable domain DAMVIQNPRYQVTQFGKPVTLSCSQTLNHNVMYWYQQKSSQAPKLLFHYYDKDFNNEADTPDNFQSRRPNTSFCFLDIRSPGLGDTAMYLCATSSFSSTDTQYFGPGTRLTVL.

This sequence joins TRBV10-2 and TRBJ1-2, with D possibly matching TRBD1 (6 bases). CDR1 is WSHSY and CDR2 is SAAADI in the germline V gene. Trimming removed 0 bases from V and 6 bases from J, with 11 bases in between. The CDR3 loop spans 14 amino acids. Here the CDR3 DNA reads TGCGCCAGCAGTGAGTCGATCAGGGGTGATGGCTACACCTTC. Translated, it gives CASSESIRGDGYTF.

The rearrangement uses TRBV6-5 and TRBJ2-7; TRBD2 matches 9 bases. V shed 0 bases and J 7 bases; nucleotides not matched to a gene: 7. This CDR3 region has 15 residues. Germline loops: CDR1 MNHEY, CDR2 SVGAGI. CDR3 nucleotide sequence: TGTGCCAGCAGTTACTCAGGTTTGACTAGCGGAGAGCAGTACTTC. Its protein product is CASSYSGLTSGEQYF.

V usage is TRBV11-3 and J usage is TRBJ2-3; TRBD1 or TRBD2 may be the D gene (5 bases each). The CDR3 is 14 residues long. V lost 5 bases and J lost 8, with 17 bases in between. Germline CDR1 and CDR2: SGHNT and YENEEA. The CDR3 is CASSPRDGSATQYF. CDR3 in DNA: TGTGCCAGCAGCCCCCGGGACGGTTCAGCTACGCAGTATTTT.

This chain connects TRBV5-6 to TRBJ2-7, with D uncertain. There are 15 residues in the CDR3. V was pared by 0 bases and J by 2 bases, with 12 bases between. Germline-derived CDR1 and CDR2 are SGHDT and YYEEEE. The CDR3: CASSLENSSPYEQYF. For the CDR3, the DNA is TGTGCCAGCAGCTTGGAAAACAGTTCCCCCTACGAGCAGTACTTC.

The rearrangement uses TRBV6-1 and TRBJ2-1; 7 bases agree with TRBD2. The CDR3 consists of 15 residues. The J segment lost 4 bases and the V segment lost 4 bases, leaving 7 bases of the junction unmatched. In germline, CDR1 is MNHNS, CDR2 SASEGT. The CDR3 DNA reads TGTGCCAGCAGTGGGAGCGGGGAAGGTTACAATGAGCAGTTCTTC. Translated: CASSGSGEGYNEQFF.

This clone was detected only once. This chain links TRBV11-3 with TRBJ2-1; perhaps TRBD2 as D (6 bases). With 4 bases removed from V and 12 bases from J, the gap between germline ends came to 19 bases. This CDR3 is built from 14 residues. The V gene's germline CDR1 is SGHNT and CDR2 YENEEA. The CDR3 reads CASSSPGTFERQFF. The CDR3 DNA reads as TGTGCCAGCAGCTCACCAGGGACTTTCGAACGGCAGTTCTTC.

The V and J genes are TRBV15 and TRBJ1-1; no reliable D call. The ends were cut back, 4 bases at V and 11 bases at J, with 17 bases in the middle. This CDR3 has 13 amino acids. Germline V gene sequence: CDR1 LNHNV, CDR2 YYDKDF (reference sequence). The CDR3 DNA follows: TGTGCCACCAGCACTTCAACGGGGAGGATGGCTTTCTTT. It translates to CATSTSTGRMAFF. The full variable domain, completed using reference TRBV15 and TRBJ1-1, is DAMVIQNPRYQVTQFGKPVTLSCSQTLNHNVMYWYQQKSSQAPKLLFHYYDKDFNNEADTPDNFQSRRPNTSFCFLDIRSPGLGDTAMYLCATSTSTGRMAFFGQGTRLTVV.

J is TRBJ2-1 and V is TRBV10-3; 8 bases are a match to TRBD2. The trim removed 9 bases at V and 7 bases at J, leaving 11 bases unmatched. The CDR3 extends over 14 amino acids. From germline, CDR1 is ENHRY and CDR2 SYGVKD. The DNA for the CDR3 is TGTGCCATACGCCCCGGGACTAGGGAAAATGAGCAGTTCTTC. Its protein product is CAIRPGTRENEQFF.

The chain carries TRBV15 and TRBJ2-5; 7 bases align to TRBD2. In germline, CDR1 is LNHNV, CDR2 YYDKDF (reference sequence). CDR3 length: 15 residues. Trimming cost V 3 bases and J 1 base; bases outside gene matches: 5. The DNA for the CDR3 is TGTGCCACCAGCAGTGGGGGGGTCGTCCAAGAGACCCAGTACTTC. The encoded protein is CATSSGGVVQETQYF.

This chain uses TRBV30 with TRBJ2-7, with D possibly matching TRBD1 (5 bases). Germline assignment: CDR1 GTSNPN and CDR2 SVGIG (reference sequence). There are 14 residues in the CDR3. The ends were cut back, 5 bases at V and 1 base at J, with 15 bases in the middle. CDR3 amino acids: CAWASGQGSYEQYF. The CDR3 nucleotides read TGTGCCTGGGCTTCTGGGCAGGGATCCTACGAGCAGTACTTC. Using reference TRBV30 and TRBJ2-7 for the parts outside the CDR3, the full variable domain is SQTIHQWPATLVQPVGSPLSLECTVEGTSNPNLYWYRQAAGRGLQLLFYSVGIGQISSEVPQNLSASRPQDRQFILSSKKLLLSDSGFYLCAWASGQGSYEQYFGPGTRLTVT.

The chain recombines TRBV7-3 with TRBJ2-7; weak D call: TRBD1 (6 bases). The CDR3 is 14 residues long. The V end lost 6 bases, the J end lost 4 bases, and 16 bases lay between the germline ends. Per the germline V gene, CDR1 is SGHTA and CDR2 is FQGTGA. The CDR3 coding sequence is TGTGCCAGCAGTCAGGGGAGAAACAGTTACGAGCAGTACTTC. Translation gives CASSQGRNSYEQYF. The full variable domain, in which reference TRBV7-3 and TRBJ2-7 provide the parts outside the CDR3, is GAGVSQTPSNKVTEKGKYVELRCDPISGHTALYWYRQSLGQGPEFLIYFQGTGAADDSGLPNDRFFAVRPEGSVSTLKIQRTERGDSAVYLCASSQGRNSYEQYFGPGTRLTVT.

The chain links TRBV11-3 to TRBJ2-7, with 9 bases identical to TRBD1. The CDR3 loop spans 15 amino acids. The V and J ends lost 4 bases and 3 bases, in that order; junction bases with no gene match: 7. Germline lookup yields CDR1 SGHNT and CDR2 YENEEA. CDR3 bases: TGTGCCAGCAGCTCACTACAGGGGGCGATCTACGAGCAGTACTTC. Its protein product is CASSSLQGAIYEQYF.

The chain couples TRBV2 to TRBJ1-5, with 9 nucleotides matching TRBD1. CDR1 SNHLY and CDR2 FYNNEI come from the germline V gene. This CDR3 is 13 amino acids long. Germline trimming cut 8 bases from V and 4 bases from J; bases unmatched to any gene: 3. CDR3 sequence (DNA): TGTGCCAGCCAGGGACAGGGAAATCAGCCCCAGCATTTT. Translation: CASQGQGNQPQHF.

The chain links TRBV30 to TRBJ2-6, with D possibly being TRBD2 (7 bases). In germline, CDR1 is GTSNPN, CDR2 SVGIG (reference sequence). Deletions cut 5 bases from V and 0 bases from J, with 11 bases between. The CDR3 runs to 15 residues. CDR3 DNA sequence: TGTGCCTGGGGGAGGGGGAGCTCTGGGGCCAACGTCCTGACTTTC. Encoded protein: CAWGRGSSGANVLTF.

The chain employs TRBV18 and TRBJ2-1; D possibly corresponds to TRBD2 (5 bases). V gave up 4 bases and J gave up 9 bases, with 13 bases separating them. The CDR3 has 13 residues. Germline V gene lookup returns CDR1 KGHSH and CDR2 LQKENI. The CDR3 sequence is CASSLNRGSEQFF. DNA for the CDR3: TGTGCCAGCTCACTCAATCGGGGTAGTGAGCAGTTCTTC.

V and J are TRBV5-1 and TRBJ2-5, with D possibly TRBD1 on 6 matching bases. Trimming stripped 3 bases from V and 2 bases from J, with 11 bases between. The CDR3 length is 14 residues. Germline-derived CDR1 and CDR2 are SGHRS and YFSETQ. The CDR3 DNA follows: TGCGCCAGCAGCTCAGGACAGCCTCAAGAGACCCAGTACTTC. The encoded protein is CASSSGQPQETQYF.

V is TRBV6-1 and J is TRBJ2-5; possibly TRBD1 or TRBD2 for D (6 bases each). The V gene lost 8 bases and the J gene lost 5 bases, with 21 bases spanning the gap. CDR3 length: 15 residues. Germline lookup yields CDR1 MNHNS and CDR2 SASEGT. The DNA for the CDR3 is TGTGCCAGCGACAAACAGGGCAGCGGGTGGGAGACCCAGTACTTC. Encoded protein: CASDKQGSGWETQYF.

This sequence joins TRBV11-2 and TRBJ2-7; D not certain. CDR1 and CDR2 (germline): SGHAT, FQNNGV. V lost 5 bases, J lost 0 bases, and 5 bases lay in between. The CDR3 extends over 12 amino acids. The CDR3 DNA is TGTGCCAGCAGCCAAAACTCCTACGAGCAGTACTTC. This translates into CASSQNSYEQYF. Drawing the rest from reference TRBV11-2 and TRBJ2-7, the complete variable domain is EAGVAQSPRYKIIEKRQSVAFWCNPISGHATLYWYQQILGQGPKLLIQFQNNGVVDDSQLPKDRFSAERLKGVDSTLKIQPAKLEDSAVYLCASSQNSYEQYFGPGTRLTVT.

This clone was picked up one time. The chain is built from TRBV18 and TRBJ2-7; 8 nucleotides agree with TRBD1. The CDR3 totals 15 residues. Per the germline V gene, CDR1 is KGHSH and CDR2 is LQKENI. V shed 0 bases, J shed 1 base, and the junction held 2 bases outside the gene matches. For the CDR3, the DNA is TGTGCCAGCTCACCACCGGGGACAGGTTCCTACGAGCAGTACTTC. Its translation: CASSPPGTGSYEQYF.

J is TRBJ1-2 and V is TRBV19; the match to TRBD1 covers 7 bases. Looked up from germline, CDR1 is LNHDA and CDR2 is SQIVND (reference sequence). J lost 8 bases, V lost 4 bases, and 10 bases had no gene match. The CDR3 has 14 residues. For the CDR3, the DNA is TGTGCCAGTAGTACACGAGACAGGGAAGGAGGCTACACCTTC. Translated, it gives CASSTRDREGGYTF.

J is TRBJ1-5 and V is TRBV12-5; D not resolved. Trimming removed 5 bases at V and 3 bases at J, with 11 bases between. The CDR3 runs 14 residues. Germline loops: CDR1 LGHNT, CDR2 FRNRAP. The CDR3 spells CASGEERFNQPQHF. The CDR3 nucleotides are TGTGCTAGTGGTGAAGAAAGGTTCAATCAGCCCCAGCATTTT.

The rearrangement joins TRBV11-2 to TRBJ2-7; 7 nucleotides line up with TRBD2. Germline CDR1 reads SGHAT; CDR2 reads FQNNGV. The CDR3 length is 14 residues. V lost 4 bases and J lost 2; bases outside the gene matches: 5. The CDR3 nucleotides read TGTGCCAGCAGCTATTACAGCGGGACCTACGAGCAGTACTTC. Translation gives CASSYYSGTYEQYF.

The chain has TRBV16 and TRBJ1-5; D gene uncertain. This CDR3 is 14 amino acids long. Trimming shortened V by 0 bases and J by 5 bases, and 8 bases separated the two germline ends. Germline CDR1 is KGHSY and CDR2 is FQNENV. The CDR3 spells CASSQSGPYQPQHF. DNA of the CDR3: TGTGCCAGCAGCCAATCGGGCCCCTATCAGCCCCAGCATTTT. Based on the CDR3 plus reference TRBV16 and TRBJ1-5, the full variable domain is GEEVAQTPKHLVRGEGQKAKLYCAPIKGHSYVFWYQQVLKNEFKFLISFQNENVFDETGMPKERFSAKCLPNSPCSLEIQATKLEDSAVYFCASSQSGPYQPQHFGDGTRLSIL.

The gene calls are TRBV27 and TRBJ1-5; D uncertain. V gave up 0 bases and J gave up 4 bases, with 4 bases separating them. The CDR3 extends over 13 amino acids. CDR1 and CDR2 from the germline V gene are MNHEY and SMNVEV (reference sequence). The CDR3 here is CASSLSWNQPQHF. The CDR3 nucleotides read TGTGCCAGCAGTTTATCCTGGAATCAGCCCCAGCATTTT.